The T cell receptor (beta chain) under discussion was sequenced for a study of post-analysis software for immune sequencing data. The wider study: Included among the disease courses, which were recorded for the cohort, were relapsing-remitting, secondary progressive and progressive-relapsing multiple sclerosis.

Prepared libraries of TCR beta cDNA carried unique molecular identifiers. Each CDR3 protein gets one entry after TCRdb re-called the PCR reads with MiXCR. The table lists some 260,000 distinct CDR3 sequences, about 38% of them singletons. Notes on this clonotype: The antigen is not known.

General study points: Clustering by F measure revealed strong co-clustering among samples prepared together in one batch. The five TRBV segments detected at higher frequency in patients than in controls included TRBV5-6, TRBV5-1 and TRBV20-1. A significant reduction in normalized Chao1 diversity was observed in multiple sclerosis patients versus controls.

In germline, CDR1 is SGHTA, CDR2 FQGNSA. V shed 6 bases and J shed 3 bases, with 6 bases lying between them. The CDR3 is made up of 13 amino acids. The sequence derives from a girl aged 5-17 years with multiple sclerosis. The J gene is TRBJ2-6, the V gene TRBV7-2; D remains ambiguous. Sequencing was carried out using blood. CDR3 nucleotides: TGTGCCAGCAGGGCTATTGGGGCCAACGTCCTGACTTTC. This encodes CASRAIGANVLTF.